The clone carrying this TCR beta chain showed up just a few times. V lost 5 bases to trimming and J lost 5 bases, with 9 bases between them. The CDR3 is 13 amino acids. Assay used: immunoSEQ multiplex PCR; TCRdb lists only in-frame clones, some missing. The table lists 120,000 or so clones, about 85% of them singletons. This sample is part of a study of T cell responses to AZD1222 COVID-19 vaccine. About the research overall: Whether given at about 4 or about 12 weeks, second doses were pooled.

The sequence came from an adult in good health. The sample here was peripheral blood, taken on day 0 of AZD1222 vaccination. The chain employs TRBV12-3 or TRBV12-4 and TRBJ2-2, with TRBD2 as a possible D gene (6 bases). CDR3 bases: TGTGCCAGCAGTCCGGAGGGAACCGGGGAGCTGTTTTTT. Translation: CASSPEGTGELFF.